This TCR beta chain derives from a study of T cell responses to AZD1222 COVID-19 vaccine. Study-wide findings and caveats: After two AZD1222 doses, spike-specific TCR breadth and depth rose versus day 0.

Clones were sequenced by immunoSEQ multiplex PCR, and TCRdb holds only the in-frame ones, with some missing. The table lists over 100,000 clones, roughly 87% of them singletons, with just over 2.5% in the top ten. The length of the CDR3 is 15 residues. In germline, CDR1 is SGHTA, CDR2 FQGNSA. V shed 5 bases and J shed 10 bases, with 18 bases lying between them. With respect to this clone: The antigen is undetermined.

The chain employs TRBV7-2 and TRBJ1-6; D not resolved. The input for sequencing was peripheral blood, taken 28 days after the second AZD1222 dose. The TCR was taken from an adult who received the AZD1222 COVID-19 vaccine. CDR3 sequence reads: CASSATVSLGSPLHF. The CDR3 DNA reads TGTGCCAGCAGCGCAACTGTGTCTCTCGGGTCACCCCTCCACTTT.